This entry lists 24 T cell receptor beta chains sequenced from one sample in a study of blood T cells in healthy people across ages. Next came a second PCR, run for about 6 to 12 cycles, which used a sample-barcoded 5' primer along with a J-beta primer mix. TCRdb re-analysed the 5' RACE reads in MiXCR, keeping a single row per CDR3 protein. The sample holds around 780,000 distinct CDR3 sequences, approximately 60% seen once. Sequencing was carried out using blood. These receptors originate from a man in his forties in good health.

Of note for this clonotype: Sequence at one end of the junction differs from germline and may be a read error. The J gene is TRBJ2-5, the V gene TRBV28; 8 bases map to TRBD1. Matching the DNA end better, TRBJ2-7 makes the J call doubtful. This CDR3 is built from 14 residues. Germline V lookup: CDR1 MDHEN, CDR2 SYDVKM. DNA for the CDR3: TGTGTCAGCAGTCCAGGGGGCGGAAGAAACGAGCAGTACTTC. Translation: CVSSPGGGRNEQYF.

The chain is built from TRBV6-6 and TRBJ2-1; D unresolved. Trimming cost V 2 bases and J 0 bases, with 8 bases left between them. The CDR3 has 15 residues. Germline values: CDR1 MNHNY, CDR2 SVGAGI (reference sequence). The CDR3 bases are TGTGCCAGCAGTTACACCCGCAGCTCCTACAATGAGCAGTTCTTC. Translated, it gives CASSYTRSSYNEQFF.

Details on this clonotype: This may come from a read error, since a much larger clone is one base off. CDR3 in DNA: TGTGCCAGCAGTTTAAAGCTCCCCGGGGGGAGTATGGAGACCCAGTACTTC. Its translation is CASSLKLPGGSMETQYF. This rearrangement joins TRBV27 to TRBJ2-5; 7 bases match TRBD2. The V gene's germline CDR1 is MNHEY and CDR2 SMNVEV (reference sequence). The CDR3 length is 17 residues. The ends lost 2 bases at V and 5 bases at J; junction bases unmatched: 14.

The chain links TRBV29-1 to TRBJ2-3; D ambiguous. Trimming took off 2 bases at V and 2 bases at J, with 11 bases between the two ends. Germline V lookup: CDR1 SQVTM, CDR2 ANQGSEA. The CDR3 sequence is 14 residues long. Here the CDR3 reads CSVESTDHTDTQYF. The CDR3 DNA is TGCAGCGTTGAATCGACGGACCACACAGATACGCAGTATTTT.

The chain has TRBV5-6 and TRBJ2-7; TRBD1 matches 7 bases. Germline lookup yields CDR1 SGHDT and CDR2 YYEEEE. V gave up 3 bases and J gave up 3 bases; unmatched junction bases: 9. The CDR3 runs 15 residues. The CDR3 DNA follows: TGTGCCAGCAGCTCCCCGCCCGACAGGGTCTACGAGCAGTACTTC. The encoded protein is CASSSPPDRVYEQYF.

This rearrangement joins TRBV5-1 to TRBJ2-3; D is uncertain. The germline V and J ends were trimmed by 2 bases and 2 bases, with 15 bases remaining between them. The CDR3 consists of 16 residues. Germline V CDR1 and CDR2: SGHRS, YFSETQ. The CDR3 loop reads CASSFSRDSHTDTQYF. In DNA form, the CDR3 reads TGCGCCAGCAGCTTCTCCCGCGACTCTCACACAGATACGCAGTATTTT.

The chain links TRBV10-3 to TRBJ2-5, with D hard to call. Germline loops: CDR1 ENHRY, CDR2 SYGVKD. V was cut by 2 bases and J by 2 bases, with 12 bases left in between. The CDR3 sequence is 15 residues long. The CDR3, as DNA: TGTGCCATCAGTGAGGGGGTTTGGTTACAAGAGACCCAGTACTTC. It specifies CAISEGVWLQETQYF.

The chain couples TRBV9 to TRBJ2-6; unclear D gene. Per the germline V gene, CDR1 is SGDLS and CDR2 is YYNGEE. V was shortened by 4 bases and J by 3 bases, with 11 bases between the two germline ends. The CDR3 is 15 residues long. CDR3 in amino acids: CASSRDSGGANVLTF. Written as DNA, the CDR3 is TGTGCCAGCAGCCGCGACTCTGGTGGGGCCAACGTCCTGACTTTC.

The chain links TRBV28 to TRBJ1-1; weak D call: TRBD1 (6 bases). V was shortened by 6 bases and J by 4 bases, with 12 bases between the two germline ends. The CDR3 runs 13 residues. Per germline, CDR1 MDHEN and CDR2 SYDVKM. For the CDR3, the DNA is TGTGCCAGCAGCCAGGGGTTGGGCACTGAAGCTTTCTTT. Its protein is CASSQGLGTEAFF. The full variable domain, its missing parts supplied by reference TRBV28 and TRBJ1-1, is DVKVTQSSRYLVKRTGEKVFLECVQDMDHENMFWYRQDPGLGLRLIYFSYDVKMKEKGDIPEGYSVSREKKERFSLILESASTNQTSMYLCASSQGLGTEAFFGQGTRLTVV.

The CDR3 sequence is CASSLSGGKETQYF. The CDR3 coding sequence is TGTGCCAGCAGCCTTAGCGGGGGGAAAGAGACCCAGTACTTC. The chain links TRBV28 to TRBJ2-5; 10 positions agree with TRBD2. Germline V lookup: CDR1 MDHEN, CDR2 SYDVKM. V gave up 6 bases and J gave up 3 bases; unmatched junction bases: 4. The CDR3 contains 14 residues.

The chain employs TRBV7-2 and TRBJ2-1; 7 bases are a match to TRBD2. CDR1 SGHTA and CDR2 FQGNSA come from the germline V gene. The CDR3 covers 15 residues. Losses at the gene ends were 7 bases for V and 2 bases for J; bases not matched to a gene: 8. CDR3 in DNA: TGTGCCAGCACCCTGACTAGCAGTCCCTACAATGAGCAGTTCTTC. Amino acids: CASTLTSSPYNEQFF.

This clonotype has a handful of counts. The J gene is TRBJ2-1, the V gene TRBV29-1; tentative D call: TRBD2 (5 bases). Trimming stripped 8 bases from V and 5 bases from J, with 10 bases between. There are 11 residues in the CDR3. Germline V gene data show CDR1 as SQVTM and CDR2 as ANQGSEA. The CDR3 DNA sequence: TGCAGCCTCCGGGGTCACAATGAGCAGTTCTTC. Translated: CSLRGHNEQFF.

The V gene is TRBV20-1, the J gene TRBJ1-6; tentative D call: TRBD1 (6 bases). The V and J ends lost 3 bases and 4 bases respectively, with 16 bases between them. CDR3 length equals 16 residues. Germline lookup yields CDR1 DFQATT and CDR2 SNEGSKA (reference sequence). CDR3 nucleotide sequence: TGCAGTGCTAGTCGAGGAACAGGGACATATAATTCACCCCTCCACTTT. This sequence encodes CSASRGTGTYNSPLHF.

The chain joins TRBV2 to TRBJ2-5, with TRBD2 matching 9 bases. J gave up 1 base and V 0 bases, and 6 bases lay outside the gene matches. This CDR3 comprises 17 residues. Germline V gene sequence: CDR1 SNHLY, CDR2 FYNNEI. The CDR3 nucleotides are TGTGCCAGCAGTGAAGCCCCCAGCGGGGGGACCCAAGAGACCCAGTACTTC. It is translated as CASSEAPSGGTQETQYF. Together with reference TRBV2 and TRBJ2-5, the CDR3 gives the full variable domain: EPEVTQTPSHQVTQMGQEVILRCVPISNHLYFYWYRQILGQKVEFLVSFYNNEISEKSEIFDDQFSVERPDGSNFTLKIRSTKLEDSAMYFCASSEAPSGGTQETQYFGPGTRLLVL.

V usage is TRBV28 and J usage is TRBJ2-3; 7 bases are a match to TRBD2. Germline values: CDR1 MDHEN, CDR2 SYDVKM. The CDR3 loop spans 15 amino acids. The V segment lost 5 bases and the J segment 6 bases; nucleotides outside the gene matches: 11. The CDR3 DNA reads TGTGCCAGCAGTCAAACCGGGACTATTATTGATACGCAGTATTTT. Translating it yields CASSQTGTIIDTQYF.

This sequence joins TRBV20-1 and TRBJ2-3; 13 bases map to TRBD2. The CDR3 extends over 14 amino acids. Germline lookup yields CDR1 DFQATT and CDR2 SNEGSKA (reference sequence). CDR3 coding DNA: TGCAGCCGACTGGGACTAGCGGGGAGAGATACGCAGTATTTT. It specifies CSRLGLAGRDTQYF.

This clonotype was detected only a few times. The V call is TRBV20-1, the J call TRBJ2-1; D is possibly TRBD2 (7 bases). The CDR3 spans 15 residues. The V end was cut by 6 bases, the J end by 6 bases, with 21 bases between. Per germline, CDR1 DFQATT and CDR2 SNEGSKA (reference sequence). The CDR3 nucleotides read TGCAGTGCACCGAGGGGGGGGGGGCTAATCAATGAGCAGTTCTTC. It yields the protein CSAPRGGGLINEQFF.

The chain joins TRBV6-1 to TRBJ2-7; no reliable D call. This CDR3 region has 13 residues. Germline V lookup: CDR1 MNHNS, CDR2 SASEGT. Between the trimmed V and J ends, which lost 2 bases and 2 bases, there was a span of 7 bases. The CDR3 sequence: CASSERAPYEQYF. CDR3 bases: TGTGCCAGCAGTGAAAGGGCCCCCTACGAGCAGTACTTC.

This clonotype appeared many times. The chain combines TRBV30 with TRBJ2-1, with 14 bases fitting TRBD2. Per the germline V gene, CDR1 is GTSNPN and CDR2 is SVGIG (reference sequence). Unmatched junction bases numbered 7, after V lost 8 bases and J lost 4 bases. The CDR3 has 15 residues. CDR3 protein: CASVGTSGGYNEQFF. The CDR3 coding sequence is TGTGCCAGCGTTGGGACTAGCGGGGGATACAATGAGCAGTTCTTC.

This clonotype is a singleton in its sample. This rearrangement joins TRBV20-1 to TRBJ2-1, with 8 bases that match TRBD2. The V gene end was trimmed by 1 base and the J gene end by 2 bases; junction bases not matched to a gene: 7. The germline V gene encodes CDR1 DFQATT and CDR2 SNEGSKA (reference sequence). The CDR3 loop spans 16 amino acids. The CDR3 protein is CSARAFSGRTYNEQFF. The CDR3 nucleotides are TGCAGTGCTAGAGCCTTCAGCGGGAGAACCTACAATGAGCAGTTCTTC.

V is TRBV7-9 and J is TRBJ2-5; TRBD2 matches 10 bases. This CDR3 region has 18 residues. J gave up 5 bases and V 5 bases, and 17 bases lay outside the gene matches. Germline V gives CDR1 SEHNR, CDR2 FQNEAQ (reference sequence). This chain's CDR3 is CASSRLGLAGVWRETQYF. The CDR3 DNA reads TGTGCCAGCAGCAGGCTAGGGCTAGCGGGAGTTTGGCGGGAGACCCAGTACTTC.

The genes are TRBV5-6 and TRBJ1-1, with D maybe TRBD1 (5 bases). Germline-derived CDR1 and CDR2 are SGHDT and YYEEEE. The CDR3 consists of 13 residues. V lost 3 bases and J lost 7, with 13 bases in between. The CDR3 is CASSYSRGSEAFF. Written as DNA, the CDR3 is TGTGCCAGCAGCTATTCGCGGGGCAGTGAAGCTTTCTTT.

CDR3 amino acids: CASQGKSYTEAFF. CDR3 DNA sequence: TGTGCCAGCCAAGGGAAATCGTACACTGAAGCTTTCTTT. The chain combines TRBV5-4 with TRBJ1-1; D ambiguous. V gave up 7 bases and J gave up 3 bases, with 13 bases separating them. The CDR3 runs to 13 residues. Germline lookup yields CDR1 SGHNT and CDR2 YYREEE (reference sequence). Looking up the rest from reference TRBV5-4 and TRBJ1-1 gives the full variable domain: ETGVTQSPTHLIKTRGQQVTLRCSSQSGHNTVSWYQQALGQGPQFIFQYYREEENGRGNFPPRFSGLQFPNYSSELNVNALELDDSALYLCASQGKSYTEAFFGQGTRLTVV.

In its sample, this clonotype was seen a few times. The chain joins TRBV21-1 to TRBJ2-7; the table's D call TRBD1 went unverified against the DNA. TRBV21-1 constitutes a pseudogene. This CDR3 contains 15 residues. The chain's CDR3 is CASSKDDRLSYEQYF. In DNA form, the CDR3 reads TGTGCCAGCAGCAAAGATGACAGACTATCCTACGAGCAGTACTTC.